The clone carrying this T cell receptor (beta chain) has a count of ten or more. This sample is drawn from a study of T-cell memory formation after mild COVID-19. Per the germline V gene, CDR1 is LNHDA and CDR2 is SQIVND (reference sequence). The CDR3 consists of 15 residues. The V and J ends lost 7 bases and 5 bases respectively, with 20 bases between them. One entry per CDR3 protein, called by TCRdb with MiXCR from the 5' RACE reads. The repertoire holds about 620,000 distinct CDR3 sequences, with under 20% as singletons. This receptor was identified in an adult woman who had mild COVID-19 (a few samples of this study predate the infection). Cell type and time point are not known. Source material: PBMCs or a T cell subset sorted from them (not recorded which). The chain carries TRBV19 and TRBJ2-5, with D possibly matching TRBD1 (5 bases). This CDR3 is CASTDRKGNTETQYF. The CDR3 DNA follows: TGTGCCAGTACAGACCGAAAGGGGAACACGGAGACCCAGTACTTC.